Listed below are T cell receptor beta chains from one sample, sequenced in a study of neurological immune-mediated disorders. Each CDR3 protein is one row after TCRdb ran MiXCR on the 5' RACE reads. The sample records just over 50,000 distinct CDR3 sequences, approximately 3.3% being singletons. Material for sequencing was PBMCs. These receptors came from a man aged 40-49 years with multiple sclerosis. Each CDR3 is given with its conserved first and last residue. D genes are given only for firm matches. Not all rows give a size; the values are once, few, many and, for expanded clones, a class.

j_gene: TRBJ2-7; d_gene: NA; v_gene: TRBV14; abundance: many; CDR3nt: TGTGCCAGCAGCCAAGCATGGCGGGAGCAGTACTTC; CDR3aa: CASSQAWREQYF
j_gene: TRBJ2-7; d_gene: NA; v_gene: TRBV5-5; abundance: many; CDR3nt: TGTGCCAGCAGCACGTGGACGGGTTACGAGCAGTACTTC; CDR3aa: CASSTWTGYEQYF
j_gene: TRBJ1-1; d_gene: TRBD1; v_gene: TRBV5-1; abundance: many; CDR3nt: TGCGCCAGCAGCCTAGGGGGCCGGGGCACTGAAGCTTTCTTT; CDR3aa: CASSLGGRGTEAFF
j_gene: TRBJ1-2; d_gene: NA; v_gene: TRBV3-1; abundance: many; CDR3nt: TGTGCCAGCAGCCAACGAACTACACCCAGCTATGGCTACACCTTC; CDR3aa: CASSQRTTPSYGYTF
j_gene: TRBJ1-5; d_gene: NA; v_gene: TRBV19; abundance: many; CDR3nt: TGTGCCAGTTCCTCCTTCGACCGGGGCATAGGGAATCAGCCCCAGCATTTT; CDR3aa: CASSSFDRGIGNQPQHF
j_gene: TRBJ2-3; d_gene: TRBD2; v_gene: TRBV20-1; abundance: many; CDR3nt: TGCAGTGCTAGAGAACGCGGGGGGGCAATTGGGGATACGCAGTATTTT; CDR3aa: CSARERGGAIGDTQYF
j_gene: TRBJ2-2; d_gene: NA; v_gene: TRBV20-1; abundance: many; CDR3nt: TGCAGTGCTAGGCTCGGAAAAGGGGGCACCGGGGAGCTGTTTTTT; CDR3aa: CSARLGKGGTGELFF
j_gene: TRBJ2-3; d_gene: TRBD2; v_gene: TRBV3-1; abundance: many; CDR3nt: TGTGCCAGCAGCCAAGATACTAGCGGAGATACGCAGTATTTT; CDR3aa: CASSQDTSGDTQYF
j_gene: TRBJ1-3; d_gene: TRBD1; v_gene: TRBV5-1; abundance: many; CDR3nt: TGCGCCAGCAGCATGGGGCAGGGGGCCCTCAGGGGAAACACCATATATTTT; CDR3aa: CASSMGQGALRGNTIYF
j_gene: TRBJ1-2; d_gene: TRBD1; v_gene: TRBV6-2/TRBV6-3; abundance: many; CDR3nt: TGTGCCAGCAGTCCGGGACAGACCTATGGCTACACCTTC; CDR3aa: CASSPGQTYGYTF
j_gene: TRBJ1-4; d_gene: NA; v_gene: TRBV2; abundance: many; CDR3nt: TGTGCCAGCAGTTTAGACACAGGGAGGGGTGAAAAACTGTTTTTT; CDR3aa: CASSLDTGRGEKLFF
j_gene: TRBJ1-5; d_gene: NA; v_gene: TRBV7-2; abundance: few; CDR3nt: TGTGCCAGCAGCTTAAGGAGGGATCAGCCCCAGAATTTT; CDR3aa: CASSLRRDQPQNF
j_gene: TRBJ2-2; d_gene: TRBD2; v_gene: TRBV5-1; abundance: few; CDR3nt: TGCGCCAGCAGCGTGGGAGGGTTGGACACCGGGGAGCTGTTTTTT; CDR3aa: CASSVGGLDTGELFF
j_gene: TRBJ2-7; d_gene: TRBD1; v_gene: TRBV5-6; abundance: many; CDR3nt: TGTGCCAGCTGCGGACAGGGGGGCTACGAGCAGTACTTC; CDR3aa: CASCGQGGYEQYF
j_gene: TRBJ1-5; d_gene: TRBD1; v_gene: TRBV20-1; abundance: many; CDR3nt: TGCAGTGCTAGAGATCTGGGAGGGGGCTGGCAGCCCCAGCATTTT; CDR3aa: CSARDLGGGWQPQHF
j_gene: TRBJ2-1; d_gene: TRBD2; v_gene: TRBV20-1; abundance: few; CDR3nt: TGCAGTGCTGGGGAGCGGGGGGCCACTTACAATGAGCAGTTCTTC; CDR3aa: CSAGERGATYNEQFF
j_gene: TRBJ2-7; d_gene: TRBD1; v_gene: TRBV5-1; abundance: many; CDR3nt: TGCGCCAGCAGCTTCAGGCAGGGGGCTACCTACGAGCAGTACTTC; CDR3aa: CASSFRQGATYEQYF
j_gene: TRBJ2-7; d_gene: NA; v_gene: TRBV7-9; abundance: many; CDR3nt: TGTGCCAGCAGCTCCCAGGGAGACGAGCAGTACTTC; CDR3aa: CASSSQGDEQYF
j_gene: TRBJ1-6; d_gene: TRBD1; v_gene: TRBV5-6; abundance: many; CDR3nt: TGTGCCAGCAGCTTAGGACAGGGGAGGGTTTCACCCCTCCACTTT; CDR3aa: CASSLGQGRVSPLHF
j_gene: TRBJ1-3; d_gene: TRBD1; v_gene: TRBV6-5; abundance: many; CDR3nt: TGTGCCAGCAGTTACTCCCCCTGGACAGGGGCTGGAAACACCATATATTTT; CDR3aa: CASSYSPWTGAGNTIYF
j_gene: TRBJ1-1; d_gene: NA; v_gene: TRBV5-1; abundance: many; CDR3nt: TGCGCCAGCAGCTTGAGTAGGGAACTCGCTGAAGCTTTCTTT; CDR3aa: CASSLSRELAEAFF
j_gene: TRBJ2-7; d_gene: NA; v_gene: TRBV20-1; abundance: NA; CDR3nt: TGCAGTGCTCTCCCGGGGCCGTACCTCGAGCAGTACTTC; CDR3aa: CSALPGPYLEQYF